The 4 T cell receptor beta chains given below trace back to one sample, sequenced in a study of CD8+CD57+ T cells in acquired aplastic anemia (dated by TCRdb to 2016 to 2019). The instrument given in TCRdb is Illumina HiSeq 2000. Genomic DNA was used as template for profiling of TCR beta VDJ combinations and CDR3 sequences. In TCRdb, the public reads were trimmed at Q25 with fastp and aligned with MiXCR, with productive beta chains retained. Rows are combined by CDR3 protein, so each entry shows the most common genes and DNA. Within this sample are some 160,000 distinct CDR3 sequences, with 40% to 60% of them counted one time only. The ten biggest clones cover 25% to 35% of the sample. Patients chosen for sequencing had shown expansion of CD8+CD57+ cells by flow cytometry. The specimen was sorted CD4+, CD8+, or CD8+CD57+ T cells (not recorded which) from PBMCs. Receptors originate from a human donor with aplastic anemia.

In its sample, this clonotype was seen many times. The chain uses TRBV9 and TRBJ2-7, with 7 bases fitting TRBD1. This CDR3 is built from 14 residues. Losses at the gene ends were 2 bases for V and 2 bases for J; bases not matched to a gene: 4. Germline V gene sequence: CDR1 SGDLS, CDR2 YYNGEE. CDR3 sequence: CASSVGQATYEQYF. CDR3 bases: TGTGCCAGCAGCGTTGGACAGGCCACCTACGAGCAGTACTTC.

A word on this clonotype: One junction end does not reproduce the germline sequence, and a read error may be involved. The V call is TRBV7-7, the J call TRBJ2-7, with a weak D call TRBD1 (5 bases). Germline V gene sequence: CDR1 SSHAT, CDR2 FNYEAQ (reference sequence). There are 18 residues in the CDR3. The CDR3 protein is CASSFAVPWFWGTCEQYF. The CDR3 DNA follows: TGTGCTAGCAGCTTCGCTGTGCCCTGGTTTTGGGGCACATGCGAGCAGTACTTC.

This clonotype was counted a few times. The V call is TRBV9, the J call TRBJ2-2; tentative D call: TRBD2 (6 bases). Trimming took 0 bases from V and 6 from J, leaving 12 bases between them. From germline, CDR1 is SGDLS and CDR2 YYNGEE. This CDR3 is 15 amino acids long. The CDR3, as DNA: TGTGCCAGCAGCGTAGAGGGGACTTTATCCGGGGAGCTGTTTTTT. Protein sequence: CASSVEGTLSGELFF.

The chain employs TRBV20-1 and TRBJ2-3; 9 bases match TRBD2. V gave up 6 bases and J gave up 0 bases; unmatched junction bases: 4. Germline V gene lookup returns CDR1 DFQATT and CDR2 SNEGSKA (reference sequence). This CDR3 is built from 14 residues. CDR3 protein: CSALGLASTDTQYF. The CDR3 coding sequence is TGCAGTGCGCTGGGACTAGCTAGCACAGATACGCAGTATTTT.